The 9 T cell receptor beta chains given below trace back to one sample, sequenced in a study of blood T cells in healthy people across ages. Primed by a sample-barcoded 5' primer and a J-beta primer mix, a second PCR proceeded for 7 to 11 cycles. Each CDR3 protein gets one entry after TCRdb re-called the 5' RACE reads with MiXCR. The table has 900,000 to 950,000 distinct CDR3 sequences, about 27% seen once. The sample was also linked to a second study, of T cells of mothers and their children.

The sample consisted of blood. The receptors were gathered from a woman in her 40s in good health.

This clonotype has at least ten counts. V usage is TRBV12-3 or TRBV12-4 and J usage is TRBJ1-5; D is uncertain. CDR3 length equals 16 residues. Trimming pared 5 bases from V and 0 bases from J, leaving 14 bases between. The chain's CDR3 is CASSPSSASSNQPQHF. DNA of the CDR3: TGTGCCAGCAGTCCCTCCTCGGCCTCTAGCAATCAGCCCCAGCATTTT.

This clonotype was seen many times. This sequence joins TRBV6-2 or TRBV6-3 and TRBJ1-2, with 7 bases that match TRBD1. Germline values: CDR1 MNHEY, CDR2 SVGEGT. The CDR3 sequence is 16 residues long. After removal of 5 bases from V and 2 bases from J, the junction contained 11 bases not matched to a gene. The CDR3 is CASSPHLSQGNYGYTF. The DNA of the CDR3 is TGTGCCAGCAGTCCCCACCTCTCACAGGGGAACTATGGCTACACCTTC.

The J gene is TRBJ2-3, the V gene TRBV4-1; D not resolved. The V gene lost 0 bases and the J gene lost 6 bases, with 10 bases spanning the gap. This CDR3 region has 14 residues. CDR1 is MGHRA and CDR2 is YSYEKL in the germline V gene. The CDR3 DNA reads TGCGCCAGCAGCCAAGATAGCCCCGCGGATACGCAGTATTTT. It encodes CASSQDSPADTQYF.

The rearrangement joins TRBV27 to TRBJ1-5, with D tentatively TRBD1 (5 bases). Germline CDR1 and CDR2: MNHEY and SMNVEV (reference sequence). The CDR3 length is 14 residues. V dropped 6 bases and J dropped 2 bases, with 11 bases sitting between them. Here the CDR3 DNA reads TGTGCCAGCAGCCCTATACAGGGCAATCAGCCCCAGCATTTT. This gives the protein CASSPIQGNQPQHF.

This clonotype has just a few counts. The chain has TRBV3-1 and TRBJ1-1; D is unclear. V shed 9 bases and J shed 0 bases, with 14 bases lying between them. Looked up from germline, CDR1 is LGHDT and CDR2 is YNNKEL (reference sequence). The CDR3 is 14 residues long. CDR3 DNA: TGTGCCAGTGCTATTTCTGACTTGAACACTGAAGCTTTCTTT. This gives the protein CASAISDLNTEAFF.

V is TRBV7-8 and J is TRBJ2-1; D is ambiguous. This CDR3 has 14 amino acids. Trimming left V 1 base short and J 7 bases short, with 11 bases between. CDR1 is SGHVS and CDR2 is FQNEAQ in the germline V gene. CDR3 region: CASSLGVGKNEQFF. The CDR3 DNA reads as TGTGCCAGCAGCTTAGGGGTAGGGAAGAATGAGCAGTTCTTC.

The chain couples TRBV30 to TRBJ1-1; 11 bases match TRBD1. V lost 4 bases, J lost 4 bases, and 5 bases stayed unmatched. The CDR3 length is 14 residues. Germline V gene lookup returns CDR1 GTSNPN and CDR2 SVGIG (reference sequence). CDR3: CAWTPGTGGTEAFF. The CDR3 region has the DNA TGTGCCTGGACGCCCGGGACAGGGGGCACTGAAGCTTTCTTT.

This clonotype came up many times. The chain couples TRBV27 to TRBJ2-3; 9 positions agree with TRBD2. The length of the CDR3 is 15 residues. The germline V gene encodes CDR1 MNHEY and CDR2 SMNVEV (reference sequence). The trim removed 1 base at V and 3 bases at J, leaving 2 bases unmatched. Written as DNA, the CDR3 is TGTGCCAGCAGTTTATTTCTAGCGGGGACAGATACGCAGTATTTT. Protein product: CASSLFLAGTDTQYF.

This clonotype was recorded a few times. J is TRBJ1-6 and V is TRBV7-3; the match to TRBD1 covers 8 bases. The CDR3 covers 15 residues. From germline, CDR1 is SGHTA and CDR2 FQGTGA. Trimming at V came to 2 bases and at J to 10 bases, leaving 7 bases not matched to a gene. The CDR3 protein is CASSLVGQGHSPLHF. In DNA, the CDR3 is TGTGCCAGCAGCTTAGTTGGACAGGGACACTCACCCCTCCACTTT.